A selection of T cell receptor beta chains follows, all from one sample in a study of shared clonotypes between healthy human individuals. The protocol was immunoSEQ multiplex PCR, while the TCRdb copy is restricted to in-frame clones and leaves out a portion. The sample yields fewer than 700,000 clones, roughly four fifths seen once. Sequences were obtained from PBMCs. These receptors all stem from a woman aged 40 to 55 in good health. Some clones in this sample may be carry-over from other donors' samples. CDR3s include the opening cysteine and the closing phenylalanine or tryptophan. D genes are given only for firm matches. The size entry is marked missing in some rows and otherwise reads once, few, many or a size class.

>TRBJ2-2|-|TRBV27|-
CASSLDRGTGELFF
TGTGCCAGCAGTTTAGATCGGGGTACCGGGGAGCTGTTTTTT
>TRBJ2-1|TRBD1|TRBV4-1|-
CASSPFPRTGGGNEQFF
TGCGCCAGCAGCCCCTTCCCTAGGACAGGGGGGGGTAATGAGCAGTTCTTC
>TRBJ2-2|-|TRBV27|-
CASSLSRAGAGELFF
TGTGCCAGCAGTTTAAGCAGGGCCGGGGCCGGGGAGCTGTTTTTT
>TRBJ1-5|TRBD1|TRBV28|-
CASTSGQEDQPQHF
TGTGCCAGCACCTCCGGACAGGAGGATCAGCCCCAGCATTTT
>TRBJ2-5|-|TRBV5-1|-
CASSLEVLGETQYF
TGCGCCAGCAGCTTGGAAGTTTTAGGAGAGACCCAGTACTTC
>TRBJ2-5|TRBD1|TRBV4-1|once
CASSRQTGSETQYF
TGCGCCAGCAGCCGACAGACAGGGAGCGAGACCCAGTACTTC
>TRBJ1-1|-|TRBV30|-
CAWRKDVGVNTEAFF
TGTGCCTGGAGGAAGGATGTCGGGGTGAACACTGAAGCTTTCTTT
>TRBJ2-7|TRBD1|TRBV11-2|-
CASSKGTDPSYEQYF
TGTGCCAGCAGTAAGGGGACAGACCCTTCCTACGAGCAGTACTTC
>TRBJ2-5|-|TRBV27|-
CASSLKARRPQETQYF
TGTGCCAGCAGTTTAAAGGCCCGCCGGCCACAAGAGACCCAGTACTTC
>TRBJ2-3|TRBD2|TRBV4-3|-
CASSQHPGGASRDTQYF
TGCGCCAGCAGCCAACACCCGGGGGGGGCGTCTCGGGATACGCAGTATTTT
>TRBJ2-7|TRBD2|TRBV6-1|once
CASRLAGVYEQYF
TGTGCCAGCCGACTAGCGGGAGTCTACGAGCAGTACTTC
>TRBJ2-1|TRBD2|TRBV28|-
CASSLGGINEQFF
TGTGCCAGCAGTTTGGGAGGGATCAATGAGCAGTTCTTC
>TRBJ1-4|-|TRBV4-2|-
CASSQAGATNEKLFF
TGTGCCAGCAGCCAGGCAGGAGCAACTAATGAAAAACTGTTTTTT
>TRBJ1-4|-|TRBV25-1|-
CASSDLRTENEKLFF
TGTGCCAGCAGTGACCTCCGGACGGAGAATGAAAAACTGTTTTTT
>TRBJ2-5|TRBD1|TRBV5-1|-
CASSFVQGLGETQYF
TGCGCCAGCAGCTTTGTACAGGGGTTAGGAGAGACCCAGTACTTC
>TRBJ2-7|-|TRBV27|-
CASSLGQGIYEQYF
TGTGCCAGCAGTTTGGGGCAGGGGATCTACGAGCAGTACTTC
>TRBJ2-7|-|TRBV4-1|-
CASSPFWPSYEQYF
TGCGCCAGCAGCCCTTTCTGGCCTTCCTACGAGCAGTACTTC
>TRBJ1-1|-|TRBV29-1|few
CSVYPGPTNTEAFF
TGCAGCGTCTACCCGGGACCGACGAACACTGAAGCTTTCTTT
>TRBJ2-1|-|TRBV5-4|-
CASSLSGNEQFF
TGTGCCAGCAGCTTATCGGGAAATGAGCAGTTCTTC
>TRBJ2-1|-|TRBV15|-
CATSRKNHGSYNEQFF
TGTGCCACCAGCCGCAAGAACCATGGCTCCTACAATGAGCAGTTCTTC
>TRBJ2-1|TRBD1|TRBV4-3|-
CASSWGQGWDEQFF
TGCGCCAGCAGCTGGGGACAGGGGTGGGATGAGCAGTTCTTC
>TRBJ2-3|-|TRBV7-9|-
CASSVLADTQYF
TGTGCCAGCAGCGTACTCGCAGATACGCAGTATTTT
>TRBJ1-1|-|TRBV6-1|-
CASRPETGNTEAFF
TGTGCCAGCAGACCAGAAACAGGGAACACTGAAGCTTTCTTT
>TRBJ2-1|TRBD2|TRBV4-3|-
CASSRLGASGRAAEQFF
TGCGCCAGCAGCCGCCTCGGGGCTAGCGGGAGGGCAGCTGAGCAGTTCTTC
>TRBJ1-1|-|TRBV7-8|-
CASSLFRLTEAFF
TGTGCCAGCAGCTTGTTTCGGTTGACTGAAGCTTTCTTT
>TRBJ2-1|TRBD1|TRBV5-1|-
CASSKPTEPTGEQFF
TGCGCCAGCAGCAAGCCGACAGAACCGACAGGGGAGCAGTTCTTC
>TRBJ2-2|-|TRBV11-3|-
CASSNIAEITGELFF
TGTGCCAGCAGCAATATAGCGGAGATCACCGGGGAGCTGTTTTTT
>TRBJ2-6|TRBD1|TRBV7-2|once
CASSLNPQGASGANVLTF
TGTGCCAGCAGCTTAAATCCGCAGGGGGCATCTGGGGCCAACGTCCTGACTTTC
>TRBJ2-7|TRBD2|TRBV27|-
CASSPSPAGVVEQYF
TGTGCCAGCAGTCCCTCCCCAGCGGGAGTGGTTGAGCAGTACTTC
>TRBJ2-5|-|TRBV9|-
CASSPGVGAGFGETQYF
TGTGCCAGCAGCCCAGGGGTGGGAGCGGGATTTGGGGAGACCCAGTACTTC
>TRBJ2-1|TRBD2|TRBV7-7|once
CASSSGLAGVEQFF
TGTGCCAGCAGCTCCGGACTAGCGGGAGTTGAGCAGTTCTTC
>TRBJ2-2|-|TRBV10-3|-
CATKVQDKHAVVTGELFF
TGTGCCACCAAAGTCCAGGACAAACACGCGGTAGTAACCGGGGAGCTGTTTTTT
>TRBJ2-7|-|TRBV10-3|-
CAISPTGGAYEQYF
TGTGCCATCAGCCCGACAGGAGGGGCCTACGAGCAGTACTTC
>TRBJ2-2|TRBD1|TRBV28|once
CASSPLSGTGVTGELFF
TGTGCCAGCAGTCCCCTTTCCGGGACAGGGGTAACCGGGGAGCTGTTTTTT
>TRBJ2-7|TRBD2|TRBV27|-
CASSLRMTSGRPYEQYF
TGTGCCAGCAGCCTTAGAATGACTAGCGGGAGACCCTACGAGCAGTACTTC
>TRBJ2-1|TRBD2|TRBV5-1|-
CASSGTSRSNEQFF
TGCGCCAGCAGCGGGACTAGTAGGAGCAATGAGCAGTTCTTC
>TRBJ2-2|-|TRBV4-3|-
CASSQAIGVVGELFF
TGCGCCAGCAGCCAAGCTATAGGGGTCGTCGGGGAGCTGTTTTTT
>TRBJ2-1|TRBD2|TRBV19|-
CASSGATSGSYNEQFF
TGTGCCAGTAGTGGTGCGACTAGCGGGTCCTACAATGAGCAGTTCTTC
>TRBJ2-7|TRBD2|TRBV4-1|-
CASSLRPRSGGTSYEQYF
TGCGCCAGCAGCCTCCGACCCAGATCCGGGGGGACTTCCTACGAGCAGTACTTC
>TRBJ2-5|-|TRBV2|-
CASSELGNGGATQYF
TGTGCCAGCAGTGAACTAGGGAACGGGGGAGCGACCCAGTACTTC
>TRBJ1-1|-|TRBV19|-
CASTGEAAAFF
TGTGCCAGTACGGGGGAAGCTGCGGCTTTCTTT
>TRBJ2-7|TRBD2|TRBV29-1|few
CSVWVSGSSEQYF
TGCAGCGTTTGGGTTAGCGGGAGTTCCGAGCAGTACTTC
>TRBJ2-2|-|TRBV2|few
CASSSWDKDGELFF
TGTGCCAGCAGTAGCTGGGATAAGGACGGGGAGCTGTTTTTT
>TRBJ2-5|-|TRBV5-1|-
CASSFGQQETQYF
TGCGCCAGCAGCTTCGGACAGCAAGAGACCCAGTACTTC